The sequence of this T cell receptor (beta chain) was determined in a study of CD8+CD57+ T cells in acquired aplastic anemia. Study context: Around 3.2 ug was the average amount of DNA from sorted CD4+ and CD8+ cells. Study-level findings and limits: Common to patients and controls were twenty-nine CD8+ CDR3 sequences. Patients showed no significant difference from controls in CD8+ Simpson's diversity.

Germline V gene lookup returns CDR1 SGHAT and CDR2 FQNNGV. The CDR3 extends over 15 amino acids. V lost 1 base and J lost 1, with 9 bases in between. About this clonotype itself: The target antigen is unknown.

Investigators profiled TCR beta VDJ and CDR3 from genomic DNA template. TCRdb analysed the reads with MiXCR anew, one entry per CDR3 protein. In the table there are around 200,000 distinct CDR3 sequences, more than 45% of which are singletons. Previously, flow cytometry had revealed CD8+CD57+ cell expansion in the patients chosen for sequencing. Severe acquired aplastic anemia was present in every patient. Sequencing was done on a sample of sorted CD4+, CD8+, or CD8+CD57+ T cells (not recorded which) from PBMCs. The chain couples TRBV11-2 to TRBJ2-3; D is uncertain. This receptor was taken from a human donor with aplastic anemia. DNA of the CDR3: TGTGCCAGCAGCTTAGGGACGCCTCGCACAGATACGCAGTATTTT. The encoded protein is CASSLGTPRTDTQYF.